The following is a TCR beta chain sequence with its context. Its antigen is not known. The data are from a study of cytomegalovirus exposure and HLA in healthy donors. General study points: Altogether, around 160 TCR beta chains were recorded as cytomegalovirus-associated.

PCR employed 60 Vbeta and 13 Jbeta primers. Some clones are missing from TCRdb's copy, which holds only in-frame ones; the method was immunoSEQ multiplex PCR. The data show more than 60,000 clones, with over 75% seen just once and about 4.7% held by the top ten. The V gene's germline CDR1 is SNHLY and CDR2 FYNNEI. Trimming took 6 bases from V and 2 from J, leaving 11 bases between them. The CDR3 contains 13 residues. This TCR was recovered from a woman in her 30s in good health and CMV-seronegative. V gene TRBV2 combines with J gene TRBJ2-7; D uncertain. The sample consisted of PBMCs. DNA of the CDR3: TGTGCCAGCAGACCCGACATAGCCTACGAGCAGTACTTC. It codes for CASRPDIAYEQYF. The variable domain in full, completed from reference TRBV2 and TRBJ2-7, reads EPEVTQTPSHQVTQMGQEVILRCVPISNHLYFYWYRQILGQKVEFLVSFYNNEISEKSEIFDDQFSVERPDGSNFTLKIRSTKLEDSAMYFCASRPDIAYEQYFGPGTRLTVT.